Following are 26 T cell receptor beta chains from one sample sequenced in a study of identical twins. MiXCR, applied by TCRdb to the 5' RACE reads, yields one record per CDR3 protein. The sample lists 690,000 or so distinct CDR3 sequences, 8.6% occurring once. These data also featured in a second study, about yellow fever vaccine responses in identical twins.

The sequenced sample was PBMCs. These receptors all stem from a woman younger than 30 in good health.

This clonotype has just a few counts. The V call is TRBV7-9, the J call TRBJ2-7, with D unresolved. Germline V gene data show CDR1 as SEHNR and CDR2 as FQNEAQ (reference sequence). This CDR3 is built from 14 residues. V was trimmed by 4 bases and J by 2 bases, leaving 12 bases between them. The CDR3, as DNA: TGTGCCAGCAGCTCGCCGGACGCTGCCTACGAGCAGTACTTC. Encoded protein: CASSSPDAAYEQYF.

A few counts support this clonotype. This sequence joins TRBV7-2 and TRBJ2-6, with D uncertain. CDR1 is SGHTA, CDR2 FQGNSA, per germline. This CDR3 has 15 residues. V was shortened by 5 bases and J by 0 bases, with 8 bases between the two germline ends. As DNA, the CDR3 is TGTGCCAGCAGCGGTCTCGGCTCTGGGGCCAACGTCCTGACTTTC. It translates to CASSGLGSGANVLTF.

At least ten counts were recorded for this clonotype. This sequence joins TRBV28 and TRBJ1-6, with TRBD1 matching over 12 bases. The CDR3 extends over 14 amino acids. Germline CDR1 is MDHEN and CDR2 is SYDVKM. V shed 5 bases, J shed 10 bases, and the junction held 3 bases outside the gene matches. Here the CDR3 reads CASSVGTGGSPLHF. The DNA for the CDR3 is TGTGCCAGCAGTGTCGGGACAGGGGGCTCACCCCTCCACTTT.

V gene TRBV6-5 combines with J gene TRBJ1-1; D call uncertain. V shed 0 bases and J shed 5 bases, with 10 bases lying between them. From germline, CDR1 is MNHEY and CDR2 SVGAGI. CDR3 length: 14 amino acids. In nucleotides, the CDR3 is TGTGCCAGCAGTTACTCCGGCACCTCGACTGAAGCTTTCTTT. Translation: CASSYSGTSTEAFF.

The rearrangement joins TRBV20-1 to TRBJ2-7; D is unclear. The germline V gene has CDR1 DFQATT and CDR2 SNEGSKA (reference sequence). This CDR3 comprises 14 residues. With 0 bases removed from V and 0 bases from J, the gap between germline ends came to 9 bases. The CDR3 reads CSARDPTVSYEQYF. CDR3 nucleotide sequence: TGCAGTGCTAGAGATCCGACGGTCTCCTACGAGCAGTACTTC.

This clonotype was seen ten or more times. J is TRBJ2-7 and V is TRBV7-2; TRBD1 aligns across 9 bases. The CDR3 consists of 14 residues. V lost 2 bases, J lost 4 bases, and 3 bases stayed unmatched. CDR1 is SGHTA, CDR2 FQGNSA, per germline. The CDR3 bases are TGTGCCAGCAGCTTATCAGGACAGGGGTACGAGCAGTACTTC. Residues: CASSLSGQGYEQYF.

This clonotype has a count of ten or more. CDR3: CASSQAGQETDTQYF. The CDR3 DNA follows: TGTGCCAGCAGCCAAGCGGGACAGGAGACAGATACGCAGTATTTT. The chain carries TRBV3-1 and TRBJ2-3, with 8 bases identical to TRBD1. The length of the CDR3 is 15 residues. CDR1 LGHDT and CDR2 YNNKEL come from the germline V gene (reference sequence). Losses at the gene ends were 1 base for V and 3 bases for J; bases not matched to a gene: 3.

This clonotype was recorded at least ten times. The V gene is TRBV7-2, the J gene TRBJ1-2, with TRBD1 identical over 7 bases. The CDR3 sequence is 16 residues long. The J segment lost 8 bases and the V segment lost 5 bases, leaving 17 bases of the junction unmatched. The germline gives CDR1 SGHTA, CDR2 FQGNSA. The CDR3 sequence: CASSPELTGSSRGYTF. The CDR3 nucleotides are TGTGCCAGCAGCCCCGAATTGACAGGGTCATCGCGAGGCTACACCTTC. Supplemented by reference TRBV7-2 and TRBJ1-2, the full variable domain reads GAGVSQSPSNKVTEKGKDVELRCDPISGHTALYWYRQSLGQGLEFLIYFQGNSAPDKSGLPSDRFSAERTGGSVSTLTIQRTQQEDSAVYLCASSPELTGSSRGYTFGSGTRLTVV.

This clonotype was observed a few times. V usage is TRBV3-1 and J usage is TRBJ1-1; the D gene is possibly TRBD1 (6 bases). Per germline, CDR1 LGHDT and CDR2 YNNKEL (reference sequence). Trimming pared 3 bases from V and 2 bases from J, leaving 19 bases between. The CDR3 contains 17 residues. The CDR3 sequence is CASSQFTGTGRNTEAFF. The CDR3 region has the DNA TGTGCCAGCAGCCAGTTCACTGGAACAGGGAGAAACACTGAAGCTTTCTTT.

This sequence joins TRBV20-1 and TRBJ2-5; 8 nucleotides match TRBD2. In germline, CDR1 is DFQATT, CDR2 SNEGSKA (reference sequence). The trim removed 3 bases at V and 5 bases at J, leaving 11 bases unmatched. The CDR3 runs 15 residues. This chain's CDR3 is CSASLRAGGGETQYF. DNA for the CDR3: TGCAGTGCTAGTCTACGGGCGGGAGGTGGGGAGACCCAGTACTTC.

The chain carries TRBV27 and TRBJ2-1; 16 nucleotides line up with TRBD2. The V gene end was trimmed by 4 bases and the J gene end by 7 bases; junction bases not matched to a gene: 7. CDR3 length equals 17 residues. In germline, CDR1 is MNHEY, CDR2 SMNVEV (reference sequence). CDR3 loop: CASSSNSGLAGGNEQFF. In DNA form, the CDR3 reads TGTGCCAGCAGTTCCAACTCGGGACTAGCGGGAGGGAATGAGCAGTTCTTC.

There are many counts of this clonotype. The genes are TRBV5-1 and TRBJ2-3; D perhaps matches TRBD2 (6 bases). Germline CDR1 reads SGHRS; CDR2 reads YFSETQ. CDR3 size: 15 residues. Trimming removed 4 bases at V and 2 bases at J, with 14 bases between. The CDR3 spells CASSQLRDSTDTQYF. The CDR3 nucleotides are TGCGCCAGCAGCCAGCTCCGGGACTCCACAGATACGCAGTATTTT.

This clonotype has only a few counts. The CDR3 reads CASRSGQGINEQFF. CDR3 bases: TGTGCCAGCAGGTCGGGACAGGGTATTAATGAGCAGTTCTTC. This rearrangement joins TRBV28 to TRBJ2-1, with TRBD1 matching over 9 bases. Trimming removed 6 bases from V and 7 bases from J; junction bases left unmatched: 7. CDR3 length: 14 residues. Germline lookup yields CDR1 MDHEN and CDR2 SYDVKM.

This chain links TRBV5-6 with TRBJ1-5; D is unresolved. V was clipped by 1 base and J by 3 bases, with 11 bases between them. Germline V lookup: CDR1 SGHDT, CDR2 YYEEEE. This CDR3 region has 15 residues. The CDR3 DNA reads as TGTGCCAGCAGCTTGCTAGGTCAGTTCAATCAGCCCCAGCATTTT. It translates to CASSLLGQFNQPQHF.

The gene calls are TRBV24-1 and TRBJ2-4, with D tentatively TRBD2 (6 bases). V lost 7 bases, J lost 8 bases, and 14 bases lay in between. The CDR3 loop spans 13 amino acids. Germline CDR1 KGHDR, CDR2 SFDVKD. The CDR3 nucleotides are TGTGCCACCAGAGGACGGTGGAGGGACATTCAGTACTTC. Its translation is CATRGRWRDIQYF.

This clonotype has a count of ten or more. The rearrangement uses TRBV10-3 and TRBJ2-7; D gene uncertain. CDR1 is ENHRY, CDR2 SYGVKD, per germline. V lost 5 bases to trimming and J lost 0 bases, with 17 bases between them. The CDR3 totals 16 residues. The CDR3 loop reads CAISTRPGLPSYEQYF. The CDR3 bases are TGTGCCATCAGTACCCGGCCCGGGCTGCCCTCCTACGAGCAGTACTTC.

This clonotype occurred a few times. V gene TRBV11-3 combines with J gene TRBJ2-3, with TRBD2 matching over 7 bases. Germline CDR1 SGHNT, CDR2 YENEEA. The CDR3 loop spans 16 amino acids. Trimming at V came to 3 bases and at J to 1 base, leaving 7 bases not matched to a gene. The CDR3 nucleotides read TGTGCCAGCAGCTTGGGCGGGAGTGACGGCACAGATACGCAGTATTTT. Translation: CASSLGGSDGTDTQYF.

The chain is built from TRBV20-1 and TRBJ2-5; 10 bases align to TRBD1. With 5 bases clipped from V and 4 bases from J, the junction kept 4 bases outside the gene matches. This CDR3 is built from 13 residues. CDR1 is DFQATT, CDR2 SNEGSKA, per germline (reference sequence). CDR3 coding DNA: TGCAGTGCTCCCGACAGGGGGCGAGAGACCCAGTACTTC. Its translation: CSAPDRGRETQYF.

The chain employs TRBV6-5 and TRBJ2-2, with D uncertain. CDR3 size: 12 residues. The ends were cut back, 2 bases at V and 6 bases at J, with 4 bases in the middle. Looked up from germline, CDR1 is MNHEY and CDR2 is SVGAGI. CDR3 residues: CASSYDAGELFF. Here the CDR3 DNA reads TGTGCCAGCAGTTACGACGCCGGGGAGCTGTTTTTT.

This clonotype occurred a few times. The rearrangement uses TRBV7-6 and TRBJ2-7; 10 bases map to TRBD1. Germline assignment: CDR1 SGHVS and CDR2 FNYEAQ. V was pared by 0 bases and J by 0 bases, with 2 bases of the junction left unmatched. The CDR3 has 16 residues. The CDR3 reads CASSLAGQGTSYEQYF. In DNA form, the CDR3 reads TGTGCCAGCAGCTTAGCGGGACAGGGGACCTCCTACGAGCAGTACTTC.

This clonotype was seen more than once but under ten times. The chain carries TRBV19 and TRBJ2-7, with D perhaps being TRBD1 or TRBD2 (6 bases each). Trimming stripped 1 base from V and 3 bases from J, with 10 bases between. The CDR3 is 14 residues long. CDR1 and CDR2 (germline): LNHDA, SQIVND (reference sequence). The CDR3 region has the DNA TGTGCCAGTAGTATAGCGGGGGCCCTCTACGAGCAGTACTTC. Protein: CASSIAGALYEQYF.

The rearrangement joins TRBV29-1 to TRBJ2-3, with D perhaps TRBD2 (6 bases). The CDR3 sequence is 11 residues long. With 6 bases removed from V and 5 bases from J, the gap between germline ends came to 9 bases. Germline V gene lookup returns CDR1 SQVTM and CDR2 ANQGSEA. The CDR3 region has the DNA TGCAGCGTGGACGGGGGAGATACGCAGTATTTT. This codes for CSVDGGDTQYF.

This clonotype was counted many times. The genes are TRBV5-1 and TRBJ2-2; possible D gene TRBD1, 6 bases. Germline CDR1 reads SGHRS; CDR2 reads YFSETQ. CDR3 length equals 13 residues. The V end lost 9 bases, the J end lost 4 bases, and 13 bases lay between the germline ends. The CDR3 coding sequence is TGCGCCACCTCAGGGGATACCACCGGGGAGCTGTTTTTT. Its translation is CATSGDTTGELFF.

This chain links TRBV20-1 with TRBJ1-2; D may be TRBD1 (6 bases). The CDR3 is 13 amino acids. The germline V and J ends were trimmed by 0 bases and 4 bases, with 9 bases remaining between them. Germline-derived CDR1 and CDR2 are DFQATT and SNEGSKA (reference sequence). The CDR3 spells CSARDLDSYGYTF. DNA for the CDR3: TGCAGTGCTAGAGATTTGGACAGCTATGGCTACACCTTC.

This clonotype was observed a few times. The CDR3 DNA reads as TGTGCCAGCAGTGTTTTTAGCGGGGAGCTGTTTTTT. Amino acids: CASSVFSGELFF. The chain joins TRBV2 to TRBJ2-2; D gene unclear. Trimming cost V 4 bases and J 7 bases, with 7 bases left between them. Per the germline V gene, CDR1 is SNHLY and CDR2 is FYNNEI. CDR3 length: 12 amino acids.

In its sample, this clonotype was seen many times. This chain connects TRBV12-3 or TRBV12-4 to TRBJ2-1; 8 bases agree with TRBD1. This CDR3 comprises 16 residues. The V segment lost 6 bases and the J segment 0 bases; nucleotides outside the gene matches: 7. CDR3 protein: CASSPRTGSSYNEQFF. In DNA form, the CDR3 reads TGTGCCAGCAGCCCAAGGACAGGGAGCTCCTACAATGAGCAGTTCTTC.